The present T cell receptor beta chain was sequenced within a study of ipilimumab plus nivolumab after autologous stem cell transplantation. Patients got ipilimumab 1 mg/kg beginning 14 to 28 days post-transplant. This clone has just one count. Data came from immunoSEQ multiplex PCR; TCRdb stores just in-frame clones and leaves some out. The data show tens of thousands of clones, 83% seen once. Sequenced here: PBMCs, sampled in a trial of ipilimumab plus nivolumab as post-transplant consolidation. This sequence was found in a male donor with diffuse large B-cell lymphoma.

The CDR3 bases are TGTGCCAGCAGCTTTGGGGGGGGCGAGTCACCCCTCCACTTT. Its protein product is CASSFGGGESPLHF. The chain recombines TRBV7-8 with TRBJ1-6; D perhaps matches TRBD1 (6 bases). V was pared by 3 bases and J by 10 bases, with 13 bases between. There are 14 residues in the CDR3. In germline, CDR1 is SGHVS, CDR2 FQNEAQ.